Sequencing of this TCR beta chain was carried out in a study of T cells of healthy individuals. Trimming took 5 bases from V and 0 from J, leaving 10 bases between them. The CDR3 has 13 residues. The V gene's germline CDR1 is DFQATT and CDR2 SNEGSKA (reference sequence). TCRdb redid the calling of the 5' RACE reads with MiXCR, one entry per CDR3 protein. The table records nearly 100,000 distinct CDR3 sequences, approximately 15% of them present only once. This clonotype appeared many times. This rearrangement joins TRBV20-1 to TRBJ2-5; D remains unclear. The TCR was taken from a human donor in good health. CDR3 protein: CSADLGYQETQYF. In DNA, the CDR3 is TGCAGTGCTGACCTGGGGTACCAAGAGACCCAGTACTTC.